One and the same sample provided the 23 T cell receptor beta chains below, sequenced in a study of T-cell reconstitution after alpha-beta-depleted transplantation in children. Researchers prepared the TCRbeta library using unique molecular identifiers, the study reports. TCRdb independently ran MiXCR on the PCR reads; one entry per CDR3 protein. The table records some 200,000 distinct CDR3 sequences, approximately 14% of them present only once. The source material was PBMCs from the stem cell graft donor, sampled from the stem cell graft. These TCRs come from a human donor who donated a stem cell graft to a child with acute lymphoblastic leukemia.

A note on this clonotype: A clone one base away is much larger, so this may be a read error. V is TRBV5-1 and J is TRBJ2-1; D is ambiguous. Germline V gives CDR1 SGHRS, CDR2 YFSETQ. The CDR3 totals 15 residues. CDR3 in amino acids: CASKLVVASYNEEFF. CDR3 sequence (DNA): TGCGCCAGCAAATTAGTTGTAGCCTCCTACAATGAGGAGTTCTTC.

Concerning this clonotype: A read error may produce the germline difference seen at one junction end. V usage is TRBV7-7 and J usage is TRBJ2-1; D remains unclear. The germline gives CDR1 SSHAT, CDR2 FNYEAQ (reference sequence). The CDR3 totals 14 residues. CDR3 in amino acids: CASSLGLGNDEQFF. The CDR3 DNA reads TGTGCTAGCAGCTTAGGGCTAGGGAATGATGAGCAGTTCTTC.

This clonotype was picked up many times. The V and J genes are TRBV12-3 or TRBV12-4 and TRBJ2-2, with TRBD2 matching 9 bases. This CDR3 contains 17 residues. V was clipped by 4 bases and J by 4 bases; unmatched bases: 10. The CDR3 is CASSYGGLAGITGELFF. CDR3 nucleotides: TGTGCCAGCAGTTATGGGGGACTAGCAGGGATCACCGGGGAGCTGTTTTTT.

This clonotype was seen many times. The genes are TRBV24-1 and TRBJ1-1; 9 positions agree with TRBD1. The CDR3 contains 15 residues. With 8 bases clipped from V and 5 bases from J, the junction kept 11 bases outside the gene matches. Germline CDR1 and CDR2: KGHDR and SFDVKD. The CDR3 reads CATTQAQGAQTEAFF. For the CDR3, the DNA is TGTGCCACCACTCAAGCACAGGGGGCGCAGACTGAAGCTTTCTTT.

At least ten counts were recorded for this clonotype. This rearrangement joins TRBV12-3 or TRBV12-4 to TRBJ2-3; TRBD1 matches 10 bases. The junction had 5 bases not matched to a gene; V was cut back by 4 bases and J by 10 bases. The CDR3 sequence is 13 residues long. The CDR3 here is CASSSGTGVAQYF. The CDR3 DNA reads TGTGCCAGCAGTTCCGGGACAGGGGTGGCGCAGTATTTT.

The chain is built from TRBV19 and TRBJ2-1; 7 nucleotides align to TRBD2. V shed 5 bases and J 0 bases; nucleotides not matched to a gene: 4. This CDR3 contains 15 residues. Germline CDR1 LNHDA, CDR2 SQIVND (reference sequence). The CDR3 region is CASSSAGISYNEQFF. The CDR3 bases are TGTGCCAGTAGTTCAGCGGGGATCTCCTACAATGAGCAGTTCTTC.

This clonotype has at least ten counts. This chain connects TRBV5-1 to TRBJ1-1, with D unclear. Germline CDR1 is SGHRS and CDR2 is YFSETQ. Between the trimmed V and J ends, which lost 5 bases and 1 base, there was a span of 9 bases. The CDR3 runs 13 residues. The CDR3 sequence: CASRPGENTEAFF. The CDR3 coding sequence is TGCGCCAGCAGGCCCGGGGAGAACACTGAAGCTTTCTTT.

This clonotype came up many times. Written as DNA, the CDR3 is TGTGCCAGCAGTGAGGGGGGAAATTCACCCCTCCACTTT. It encodes CASSEGGNSPLHF. The gene calls are TRBV27 and TRBJ1-6, with D maybe TRBD1 (6 bases). The CDR3 sequence is 13 residues long. V was trimmed by 5 bases and J by 7 bases, leaving 9 bases between them. Germline V gene lookup returns CDR1 MNHEY and CDR2 SMNVEV (reference sequence).

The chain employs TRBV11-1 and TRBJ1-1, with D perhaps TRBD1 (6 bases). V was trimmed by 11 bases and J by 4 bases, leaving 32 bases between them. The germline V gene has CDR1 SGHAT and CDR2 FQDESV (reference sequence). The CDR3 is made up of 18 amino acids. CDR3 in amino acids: CAGVPRGQAVFRGTEAFF. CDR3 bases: TGTGCCGGCGTGCCCCGGGGGCAGGCCGTCTTCAGGGGCACTGAAGCTTTCTTT. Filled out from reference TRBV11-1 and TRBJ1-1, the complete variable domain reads EAEVAQSPRYKITEKSQAVAFWCDPISGHATLYWYRQILGQGPELLVQFQDESVVDDSQLPKDRFSAERLKGVDSTLKIQPAELGDSAMYLCAGVPRGQAVFRGTEAFFGQGTRLTVV.

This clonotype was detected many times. The CDR3 is CASSGLAAASSYNEQFF. The CDR3 DNA follows: TGTGCCAGCAGTGGACTAGCGGCAGCCAGCTCCTACAATGAGCAGTTCTTC. V usage is TRBV27 and J usage is TRBJ2-1; 10 positions match TRBD2. Trimming removed 5 bases from V and 0 bases from J; junction bases left unmatched: 7. Germline V gene sequence: CDR1 MNHEY, CDR2 SMNVEV (reference sequence). This CDR3 has 17 residues.

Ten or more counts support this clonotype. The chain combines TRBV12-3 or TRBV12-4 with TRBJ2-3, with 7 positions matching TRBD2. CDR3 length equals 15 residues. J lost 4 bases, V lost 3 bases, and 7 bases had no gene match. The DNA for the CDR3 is TGTGCCAGCAGTTTCGAGGGAGGGCTTCCAGATACGCAGTATTTT. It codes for CASSFEGGLPDTQYF.

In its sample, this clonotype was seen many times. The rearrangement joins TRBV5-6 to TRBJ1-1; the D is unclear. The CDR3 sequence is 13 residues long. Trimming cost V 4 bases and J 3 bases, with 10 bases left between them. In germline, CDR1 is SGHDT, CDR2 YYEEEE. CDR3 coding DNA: TGTGCCAGCAGCCCTAGAGGTGACACTGAAGCTTTCTTT. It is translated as CASSPRGDTEAFF.

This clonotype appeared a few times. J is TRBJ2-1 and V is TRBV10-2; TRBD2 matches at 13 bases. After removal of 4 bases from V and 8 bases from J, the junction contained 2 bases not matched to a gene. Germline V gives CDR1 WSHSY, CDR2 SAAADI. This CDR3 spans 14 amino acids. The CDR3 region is CASSVTSGRYEQFF. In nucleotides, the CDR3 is TGCGCCAGCAGTGTGACTAGCGGGAGGTATGAGCAGTTCTTC.

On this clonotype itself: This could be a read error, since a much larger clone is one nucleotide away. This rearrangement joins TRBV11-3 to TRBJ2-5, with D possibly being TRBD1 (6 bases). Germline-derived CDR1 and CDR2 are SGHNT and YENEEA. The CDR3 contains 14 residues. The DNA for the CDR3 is TGTGCCAGTCGGTCAAGCCCAGGGGCAGAGACCGAGTACTTC. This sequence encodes CASRSSPGAETEYF.

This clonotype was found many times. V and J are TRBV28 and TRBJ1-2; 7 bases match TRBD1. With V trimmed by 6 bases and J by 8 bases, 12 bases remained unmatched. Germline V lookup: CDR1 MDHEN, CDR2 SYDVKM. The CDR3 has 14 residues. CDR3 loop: CASRLRGSPRGYTF. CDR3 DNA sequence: TGTGCCAGCAGACTCAGGGGGTCCCCCCGGGGCTACACCTTC.

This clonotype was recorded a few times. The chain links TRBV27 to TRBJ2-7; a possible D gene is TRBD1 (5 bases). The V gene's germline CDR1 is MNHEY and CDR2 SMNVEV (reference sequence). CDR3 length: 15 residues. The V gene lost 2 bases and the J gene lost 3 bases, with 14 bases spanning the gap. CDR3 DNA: TGTGCCAGCAGTTTAACCAGGGAAATCGGCTACGAGCAGTACTTC. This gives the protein CASSLTREIGYEQYF.

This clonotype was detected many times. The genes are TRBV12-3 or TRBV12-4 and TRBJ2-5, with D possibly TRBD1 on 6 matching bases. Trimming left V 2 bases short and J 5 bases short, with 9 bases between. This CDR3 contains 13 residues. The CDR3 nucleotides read TGTGCCAGCAGTTTATACAGGGTCGAGACCCAGTACTTC. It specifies CASSLYRVETQYF.

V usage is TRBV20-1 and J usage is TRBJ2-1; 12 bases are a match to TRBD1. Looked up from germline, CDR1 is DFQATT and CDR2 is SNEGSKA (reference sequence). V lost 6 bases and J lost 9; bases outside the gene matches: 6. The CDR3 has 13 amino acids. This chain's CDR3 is CSAPGQGAGEQFF. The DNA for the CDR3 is TGCAGTGCGCCGGGACAGGGGGCTGGTGAGCAGTTCTTC.

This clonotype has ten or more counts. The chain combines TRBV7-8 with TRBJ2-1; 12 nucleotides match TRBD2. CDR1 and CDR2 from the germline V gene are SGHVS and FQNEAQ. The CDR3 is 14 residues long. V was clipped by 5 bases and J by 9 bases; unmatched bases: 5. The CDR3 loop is CASSPSGREGEQFF. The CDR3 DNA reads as TGTGCCAGCAGCCCTAGCGGGAGGGAGGGTGAGCAGTTCTTC.

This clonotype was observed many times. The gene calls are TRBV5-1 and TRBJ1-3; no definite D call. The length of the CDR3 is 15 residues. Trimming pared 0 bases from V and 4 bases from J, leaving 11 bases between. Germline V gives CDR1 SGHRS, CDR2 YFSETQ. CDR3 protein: CASSLDGPDGNTIYF. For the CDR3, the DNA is TGCGCCAGCAGCTTGGACGGGCCTGACGGAAACACCATATATTTT.

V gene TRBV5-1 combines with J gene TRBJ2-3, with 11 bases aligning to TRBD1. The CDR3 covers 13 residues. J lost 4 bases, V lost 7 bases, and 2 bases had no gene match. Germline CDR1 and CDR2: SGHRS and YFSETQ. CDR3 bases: TGCGCCAGCGGGACAGGGGGTGCAGATACGCAGTATTTT. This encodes CASGTGGADTQYF.

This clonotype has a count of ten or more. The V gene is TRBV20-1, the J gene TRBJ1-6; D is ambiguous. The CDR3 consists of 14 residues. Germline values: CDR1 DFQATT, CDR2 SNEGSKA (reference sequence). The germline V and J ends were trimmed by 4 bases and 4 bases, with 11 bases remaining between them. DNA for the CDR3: TGCAGTGCTACCCAACGGAAGTATAATTCACCCCTCCACTTT. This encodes CSATQRKYNSPLHF.

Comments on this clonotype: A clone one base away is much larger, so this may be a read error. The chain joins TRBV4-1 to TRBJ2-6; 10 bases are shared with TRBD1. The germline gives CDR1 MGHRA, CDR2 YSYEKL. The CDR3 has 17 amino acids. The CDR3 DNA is TGCGCCAGCAGCACGCCCGGGACAGGGGCTGGGCCCAACGTCCTGACTTTC. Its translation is CASSTPGTGAGPNVLTF.